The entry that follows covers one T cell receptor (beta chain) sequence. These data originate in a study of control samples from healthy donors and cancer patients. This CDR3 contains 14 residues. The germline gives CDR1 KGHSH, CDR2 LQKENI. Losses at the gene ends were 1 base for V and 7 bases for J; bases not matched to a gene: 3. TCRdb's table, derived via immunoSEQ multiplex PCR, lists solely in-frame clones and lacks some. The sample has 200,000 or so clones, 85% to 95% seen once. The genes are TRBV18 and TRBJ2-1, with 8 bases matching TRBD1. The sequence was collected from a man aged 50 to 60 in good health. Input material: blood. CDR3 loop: CASSPLQGVNEQFF. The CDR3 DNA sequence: TGTGCCAGCTCACCACTACAGGGGGTAAATGAGCAGTTCTTC.